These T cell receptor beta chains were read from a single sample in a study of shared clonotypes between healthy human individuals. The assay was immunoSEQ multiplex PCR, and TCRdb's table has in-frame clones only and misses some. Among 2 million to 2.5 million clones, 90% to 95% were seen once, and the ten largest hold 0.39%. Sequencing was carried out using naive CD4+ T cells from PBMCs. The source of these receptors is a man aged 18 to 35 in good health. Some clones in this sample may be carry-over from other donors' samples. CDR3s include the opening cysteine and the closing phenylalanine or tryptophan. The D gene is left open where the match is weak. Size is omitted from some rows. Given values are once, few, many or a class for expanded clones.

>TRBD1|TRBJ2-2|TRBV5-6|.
TGTGCCAGCAGCTTTCGACTGACAGGGGTAGACACCGGGGAGCTGTTTTTT
CASSFRLTGVDTGELFF
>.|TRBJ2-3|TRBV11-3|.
TGTGCCAGCAGCTTAGGGCCCAACACAGATACGCAGTATTTT
CASSLGPNTDTQYF
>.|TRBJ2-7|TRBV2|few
TGTGCCAGCAGGGAGGACGGCTCCTACGAGCAGTACTTC
CASREDGSYEQYF
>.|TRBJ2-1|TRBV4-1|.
TGCGCCAGCAGCAAAAGACTAGGCGAGGGTGCTGAGCAGTTCTTC
CASSKRLGEGAEQFF
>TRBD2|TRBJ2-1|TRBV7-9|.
TGTGCCAGCAGCCAAAGAGGGGCTAGCGGGAGTATCAATGAGCAGTTCTTC
CASSQRGASGSINEQFF
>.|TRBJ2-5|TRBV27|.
TGTGCCACCCGTAACGTTCGCCAGGGTCGCGAGACCCAGTACTTC
CATRNVRQGRETQYF
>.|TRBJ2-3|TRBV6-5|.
TGTGCCAGCAGTTACGAGGGCCCCACAGATACGCAGTATTTT
CASSYEGPTDTQYF
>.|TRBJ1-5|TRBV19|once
TGTGCCAGTAGTATTCAGGTTTATAGCAATCAGCCCCAGCATTTT
CASSIQVYSNQPQHF
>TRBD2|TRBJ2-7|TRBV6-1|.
TGTGCCAGCAACTGGGATAGCGGGCCCTACGAGCAGTACTTC
CASNWDSGPYEQYF
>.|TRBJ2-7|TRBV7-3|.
TGTGCCAGCAGCGAAGGGTCTGTTAAACTCTACGAGCAGTACTTC
CASSEGSVKLYEQYF
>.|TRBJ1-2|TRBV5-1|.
TGCGCCAGCAGCGGCCGAAACAGTGATGGCTACACCTTC
CASSGRNSDGYTF
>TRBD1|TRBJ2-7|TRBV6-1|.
TGTGCCAGCAGCGTGGACAGGCAGTCTTCCTACGAGCAGTACTTC
CASSVDRQSSYEQYF
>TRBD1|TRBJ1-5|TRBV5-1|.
TGCGCCAGCAGCCCACAGGGGAGCAATCAGCCCCAGCATTTT
CASSPQGSNQPQHF
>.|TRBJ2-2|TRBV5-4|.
TGTGCCAGCAGCTTGCCTTGGGCCTCCACCGGGGAGCTGTTTTTT
CASSLPWASTGELFF
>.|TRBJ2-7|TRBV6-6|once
TGTGCCAGCAGTTGGACCTCTTTCTACGAGCAGTACTTC
CASSWTSFYEQYF
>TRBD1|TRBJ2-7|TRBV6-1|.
TGTGCCAGCACCCGGGACAGGCTGAGCTCCTACGAGCAGTACTTC
CASTRDRLSSYEQYF
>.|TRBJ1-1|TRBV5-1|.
TGCGCCACCAGCATCGGCCAGACGAGGCCTGAAGCTTTCTTT
CATSIGQTRPEAFF
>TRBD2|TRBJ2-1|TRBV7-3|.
TGTGCCAGCAGCCCACTAGCGGGCGCCTACAATGAGCAGTTCTTC
CASSPLAGAYNEQFF
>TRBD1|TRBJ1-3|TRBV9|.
TGTGCCAGCAGCTCGGGACAGGTCAGCTCTGGAAACACCATATATTTT
CASSSGQVSSGNTIYF
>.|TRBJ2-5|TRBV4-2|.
TGTGCCAGCAGCCGCGGGTTACAAGAGACCCAGTACTTC
CASSRGLQETQYF
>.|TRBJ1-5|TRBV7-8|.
TGTGCCAGCAGCTTATTCTCAGGGAATCAGCCCCAGCATTTT
CASSLFSGNQPQHF
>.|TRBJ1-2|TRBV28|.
TGTGCCAGCAGTTTTCGGGGGCGATCGTTTGGCTACACCTTC
CASSFRGRSFGYTF
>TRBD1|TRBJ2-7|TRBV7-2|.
TGTGCCAGCAGCCCCGACAGGGGCCCCTACGAGCAGTACTTC
CASSPDRGPYEQYF
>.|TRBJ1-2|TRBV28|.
TGTGCCAGCAGTTTGCAGAAAATCTATGGCTACACCTTC
CASSLQKIYGYTF
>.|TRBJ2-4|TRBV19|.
TGTGCCAGTAGCGGACGGGATCTTGCAAACATTCAGTACTTC
CASSGRDLANIQYF
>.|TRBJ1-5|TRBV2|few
TGTGCCAGCAGTGAGGAGGGGGGTAGCAATCAGCCCCAGCATTTT
CASSEEGGSNQPQHF
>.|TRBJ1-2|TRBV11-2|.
TGTGCCAGCAGGAGGGGCCAAGGGGATGGCTACACCTTC
CASRRGQGDGYTF
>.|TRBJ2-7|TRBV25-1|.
TGTGCCAGCAGTGACCCCAGCGGACCCTCCTACGAGCAGTACTTC
CASSDPSGPSYEQYF
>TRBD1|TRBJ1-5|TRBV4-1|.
TGCGCCAGCAGCCCGAACCAACAGGGGATGTATAGCAATCAGCCCCAGCATTTT
CASSPNQQGMYSNQPQHF
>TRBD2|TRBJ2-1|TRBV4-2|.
TGTGCCAGCAGCCGAAGACTAGCGGGAGTAGAGGATGAGCAGTTCTTC
CASSRRLAGVEDEQFF
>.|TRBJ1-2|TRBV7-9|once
TGTGCCAGCAGCTTAGAAGGGGGGGCGGCCTATGGCTACACCTTC
CASSLEGGAAYGYTF
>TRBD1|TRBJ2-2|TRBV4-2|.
TGTGCCAGCAGCTACAGGGGCGACACCGGGGAGCTGTTTTTT
CASSYRGDTGELFF
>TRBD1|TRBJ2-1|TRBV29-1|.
TGCAGCGTTTCCCGGGACAGGGTTGACAATGAGCAGTTCTTC
CSVSRDRVDNEQFF
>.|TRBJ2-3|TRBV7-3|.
TGTGCCAGCAGCCCTAGACTAAGGGATACGCAGTATTTT
CASSPRLRDTQYF
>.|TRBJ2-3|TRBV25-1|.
TGTGCCAGCAGTGAATATGGCTCCACATGCACAGATACGCAGTATTTT
CASSEYGSTCTDTQYF
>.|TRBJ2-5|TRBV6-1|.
TGTGCCAGCAGTGAACTCGCCGGGAACCGTCGGGAGACCCAGTACTTC
CASSELAGNRRETQYF
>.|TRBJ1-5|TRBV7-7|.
TGTGCCAGCAGGCAACAGGGAGCCCAGCATTTT
CASRQQGAQHF
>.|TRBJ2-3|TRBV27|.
TGTGCCAGCAGTTGGGAAAACAGGGCCACAGATACGCAGTATTTT
CASSWENRATDTQYF
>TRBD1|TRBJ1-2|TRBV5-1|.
TGCGCCAGCAGCTCCCAAGCCGGGACAGGGAACTATGGCTACACCTTC
CASSSQAGTGNYGYTF
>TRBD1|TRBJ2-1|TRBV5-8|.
TGTGCCAGCAGCTTGGTTTTTGGGACAGGCTCCTACAATGAGCAGTTCTTC
CASSLVFGTGSYNEQFF
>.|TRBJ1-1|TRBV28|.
TGTGCCAGCGGGCCCGCCACGGGAGGAACGAACACTGAAGCTTTCTTT
CASGPATGGTNTEAFF
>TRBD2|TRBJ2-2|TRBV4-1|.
TGCGCCAGCAGCCAAGATAGTCGGGGGGACACCGGGGAGCTGTTTTTT
CASSQDSRGDTGELFF
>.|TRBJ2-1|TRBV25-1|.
TGTGCCAGCAGTGCTCGGCGGGATTACAATGAGCAGTTCTTC
CASSARRDYNEQFF
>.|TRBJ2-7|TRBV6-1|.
TGTGCCAGCAGTGACCCAGGGGGCGTTTCCGGGACTAAGCAGTACTTC
CASSDPGGVSGTKQYF
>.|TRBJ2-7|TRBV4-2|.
TGTGCCAGCAGCCAAGTTCAGGGGCAGGGATTCATCGAGCAGTACTTC
CASSQVQGQGFIEQYF
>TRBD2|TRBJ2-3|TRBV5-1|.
TGCGCCAGCAGTCGACTAGCGGGACCACTTGATACGCAGTATTTT
CASSRLAGPLDTQYF
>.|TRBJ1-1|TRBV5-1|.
TGCGCCAGCAGCTTGGAACGGGGGGCAGCTTTCTTT
CASSLERGAAFF
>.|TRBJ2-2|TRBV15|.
TGTGCCACCAGCAGAGGACACAGGGATGGGAACACCGGGGAGCTGTTTTTT
CATSRGHRDGNTGELFF
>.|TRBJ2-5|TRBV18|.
TGTGCCAGCTCACAACAGGGGAGGCCGAAAGAGACCCAGTACTTC
CASSQQGRPKETQYF
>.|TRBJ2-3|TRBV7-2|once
TGTGCCAGCAGCGAGTGGGGCACCTCCCGCACAGATACGCAGTATTTT
CASSEWGTSRTDTQYF
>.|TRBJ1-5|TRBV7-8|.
TGTGCCAGCAGCGCCGACAGAAATCAGCCCCAGCATTTT
CASSADRNQPQHF
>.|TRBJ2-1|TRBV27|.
TGTGCCAGCAGTTTATCGTCACTGGGACCCCACCCAGGTGAGCAGTTCTTC
CASSLSSLGPHPGEQFF
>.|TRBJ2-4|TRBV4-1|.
TGCGCCAGCAGCCAAGTAACGGCCAAAAACATTCAGTACTTC
CASSQVTAKNIQYF
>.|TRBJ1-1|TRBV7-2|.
TGTGCCAGCAGCGCCTGGGGGGGGACCCCCTCGGGTGCTTTCTTT
CASSAWGGTPSGAFF
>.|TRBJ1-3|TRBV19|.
TGTGCCAGTAGGACGGGGAACACCATATATTTT
CASRTGNTIYF
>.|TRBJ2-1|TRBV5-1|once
TGCGCCAGCAGCTTGCCTGGGACGGGTAAAAATGAGCAGTTCTTC
CASSLPGTGKNEQFF
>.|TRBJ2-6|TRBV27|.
TGTGCCAGCAGTTTATACAGGCCCTCTGGGGCCAACGTCCTGACTTTC
CASSLYRPSGANVLTF